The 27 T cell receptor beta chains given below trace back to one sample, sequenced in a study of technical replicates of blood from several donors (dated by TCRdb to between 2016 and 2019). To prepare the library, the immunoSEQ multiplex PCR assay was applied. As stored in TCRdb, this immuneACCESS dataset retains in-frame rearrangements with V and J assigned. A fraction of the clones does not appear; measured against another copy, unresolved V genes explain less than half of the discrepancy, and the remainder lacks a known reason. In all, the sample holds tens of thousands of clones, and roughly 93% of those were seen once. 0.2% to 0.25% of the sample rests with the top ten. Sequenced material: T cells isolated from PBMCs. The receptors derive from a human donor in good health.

The CDR3 loop reads CASSYNGRGGSYEQYF. CDR3 coding DNA: TGTGCCAGCAGTTACAACGGAAGGGGGGGATCCTACGAGCAGTACTTC. V gene TRBV6-5 combines with J gene TRBJ2-7, with D possibly matching TRBD2 (7 bases). V lost 2 bases, J lost 1 base, and 15 bases lay in between. Germline lookup yields CDR1 MNHEY and CDR2 SVGAGI. This CDR3 has 16 amino acids.

CDR3 in DNA: TGTGCCAGCAGTTTCGACAGGGCGAGGGGCTACACCTTC. Protein: CASSFDRARGYTF. The rearrangement links TRBV28 to TRBJ1-2; TRBD1 agrees at 7 bases. This CDR3 region has 13 residues. The V segment lost 3 bases and the J segment 8 bases; nucleotides outside the gene matches: 6. Per the germline V gene, CDR1 is MDHEN and CDR2 is SYDVKM.

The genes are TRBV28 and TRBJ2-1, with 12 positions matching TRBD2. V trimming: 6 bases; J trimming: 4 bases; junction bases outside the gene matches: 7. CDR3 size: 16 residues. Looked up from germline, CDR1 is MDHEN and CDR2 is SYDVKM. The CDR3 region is CASSSSLAGGYNEQFF. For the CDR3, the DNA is TGTGCCAGCAGCTCTTCACTAGCGGGGGGTTACAATGAGCAGTTCTTC. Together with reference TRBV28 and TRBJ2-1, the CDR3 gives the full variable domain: DVKVTQSSRYLVKRTGEKVFLECVQDMDHENMFWYRQDPGLGLRLIYFSYDVKMKEKGDIPEGYSVSREKKERFSLILESASTNQTSMYLCASSSSLAGGYNEQFFGPGTRLTVL.

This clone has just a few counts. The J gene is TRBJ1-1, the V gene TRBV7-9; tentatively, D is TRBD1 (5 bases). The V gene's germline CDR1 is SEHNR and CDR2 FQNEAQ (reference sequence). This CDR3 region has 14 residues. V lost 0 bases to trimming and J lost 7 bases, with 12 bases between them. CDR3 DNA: TGTGCCAGCAGCTTAGCGCCGCAGGGCTATGAAGCTTTCTTT. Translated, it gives CASSLAPQGYEAFF.

The DNA for the CDR3 is TGTGCCAGCAGCCCCTTCACAGGCCCCTACGAGCAGTACTTC. This encodes CASSPFTGPYEQYF. The chain uses TRBV9 and TRBJ2-7; perhaps TRBD1 as D (5 bases). The V gene's germline CDR1 is SGDLS and CDR2 YYNGEE. The CDR3 is made up of 14 amino acids. The ends were cut back, 4 bases at V and 2 bases at J, with 13 bases in the middle.

In nucleotides, the CDR3 is TGTGCCACCGGACTAGCGGGAGGGGGGAGCTCCTACGAGCAGTACTTC. It encodes CATGLAGGGSSYEQYF. The V and J genes are TRBV27 and TRBJ2-7, with 15 bases matching TRBD2. CDR3 size: 16 residues. V lost 10 bases to trimming and J lost 0 bases; unmatched junction nucleotides: 7. Germline loops: CDR1 MNHEY, CDR2 SMNVEV (reference sequence).

The CDR3 nucleotides are TGCGCCAGCCGGAGTGAGGGCTGGATCTATGGCTACACCTTC. Its protein is CASRSEGWIYGYTF. The chain recombines TRBV5-1 with TRBJ1-2; D is uncertain. Germline V gives CDR1 SGHRS, CDR2 YFSETQ. The CDR3 is 14 residues long. Trimming removed 7 bases at V and 4 bases at J, with 17 bases between.

Written as DNA, the CDR3 is TGTGCCAGCAGCCCTCCCGTTAACTACGAGCAGTACTTC. This codes for CASSPPVNYEQYF. This chain connects TRBV7-2 to TRBJ2-7; D call uncertain. The germline V gene encodes CDR1 SGHTA and CDR2 FQGNSA. V lost 5 bases and J 3 bases, leaving 11 bases between the germline ends. This CDR3 is 13 amino acids long.

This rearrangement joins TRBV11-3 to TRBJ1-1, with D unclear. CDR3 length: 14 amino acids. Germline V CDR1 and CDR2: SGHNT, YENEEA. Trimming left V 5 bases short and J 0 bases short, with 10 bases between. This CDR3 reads CASSNRDMNTEAFF. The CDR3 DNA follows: TGTGCCAGCAGCAACCGGGATATGAACACTGAAGCTTTCTTT.

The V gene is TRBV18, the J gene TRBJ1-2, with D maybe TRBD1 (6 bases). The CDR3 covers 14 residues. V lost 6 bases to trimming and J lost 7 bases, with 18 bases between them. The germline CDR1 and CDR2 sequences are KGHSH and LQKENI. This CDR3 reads CASSPGTLESGYTF. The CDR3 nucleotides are TGTGCCAGCTCCCCCGGGACACTCGAGTCTGGCTACACCTTC.

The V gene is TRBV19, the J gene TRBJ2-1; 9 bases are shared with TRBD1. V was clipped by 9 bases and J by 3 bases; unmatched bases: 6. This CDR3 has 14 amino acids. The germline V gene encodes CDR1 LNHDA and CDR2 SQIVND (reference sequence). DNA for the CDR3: TGTGCCAGCAACCGGGACAGGGACTACAATGAGCAGTTCTTC. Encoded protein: CASNRDRDYNEQFF.

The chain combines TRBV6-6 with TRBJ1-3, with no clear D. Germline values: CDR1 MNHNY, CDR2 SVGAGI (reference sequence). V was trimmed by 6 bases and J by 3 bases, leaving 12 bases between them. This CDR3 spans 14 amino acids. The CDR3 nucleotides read TGTGCCAGCAGCGCCTCGGGAGGTGGAAACACCATATATTTT. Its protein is CASSASGGGNTIYF.

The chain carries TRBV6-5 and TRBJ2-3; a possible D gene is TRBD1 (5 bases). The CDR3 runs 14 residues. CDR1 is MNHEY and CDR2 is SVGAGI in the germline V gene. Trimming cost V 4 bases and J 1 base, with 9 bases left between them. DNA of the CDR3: TGTGCCAGCAGTTCCTCCAGGGGCACAGATACGCAGTATTTT. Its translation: CASSSSRGTDTQYF.

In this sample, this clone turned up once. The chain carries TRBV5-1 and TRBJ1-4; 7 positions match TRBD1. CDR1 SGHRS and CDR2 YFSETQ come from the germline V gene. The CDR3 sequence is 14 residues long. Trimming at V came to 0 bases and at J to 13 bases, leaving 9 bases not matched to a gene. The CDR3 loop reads CASSLGDRDTLLFF. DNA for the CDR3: TGCGCCAGCAGCTTGGGGGACAGAGATACCTTACTGTTTTTT.

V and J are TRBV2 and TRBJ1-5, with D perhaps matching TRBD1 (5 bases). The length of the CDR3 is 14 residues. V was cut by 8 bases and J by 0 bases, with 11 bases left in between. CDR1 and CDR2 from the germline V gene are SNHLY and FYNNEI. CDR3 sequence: CASGGGYSNQPQHF. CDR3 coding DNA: TGTGCCAGCGGGGGGGGGTATAGCAATCAGCCCCAGCATTTT.

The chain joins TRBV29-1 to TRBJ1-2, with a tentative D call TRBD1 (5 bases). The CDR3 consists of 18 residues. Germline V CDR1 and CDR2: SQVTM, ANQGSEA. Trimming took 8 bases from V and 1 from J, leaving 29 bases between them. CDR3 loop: CSTRGGKPNRTFNYGYTF. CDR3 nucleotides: TGCAGCACCCGGGGGGGGAAGCCTAACAGAACTTTTAACTATGGCTACACCTTC.

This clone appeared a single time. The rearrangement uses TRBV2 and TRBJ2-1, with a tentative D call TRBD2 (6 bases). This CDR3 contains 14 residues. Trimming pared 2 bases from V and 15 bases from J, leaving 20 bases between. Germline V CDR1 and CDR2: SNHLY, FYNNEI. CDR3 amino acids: CASSENSGGDQRFF. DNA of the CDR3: TGTGCCAGCAGTGAAAATTCGGGCGGGGACCAAAGGTTCTTC.

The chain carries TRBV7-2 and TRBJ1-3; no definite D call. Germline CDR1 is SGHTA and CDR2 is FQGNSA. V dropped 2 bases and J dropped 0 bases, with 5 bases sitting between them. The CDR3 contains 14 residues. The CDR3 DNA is TGTGCCAGCAGCTTACCAGGCTCTGGAAACACCATATATTTT. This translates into CASSLPGSGNTIYF.

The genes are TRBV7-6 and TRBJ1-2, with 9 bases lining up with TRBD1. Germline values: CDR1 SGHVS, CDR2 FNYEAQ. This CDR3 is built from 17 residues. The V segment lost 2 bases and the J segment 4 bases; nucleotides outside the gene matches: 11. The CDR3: CASSLRGGTGSPYGYTF. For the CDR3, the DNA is TGTGCCAGCAGCTTAAGGGGGGGGACAGGGAGTCCCTATGGCTACACCTTC.

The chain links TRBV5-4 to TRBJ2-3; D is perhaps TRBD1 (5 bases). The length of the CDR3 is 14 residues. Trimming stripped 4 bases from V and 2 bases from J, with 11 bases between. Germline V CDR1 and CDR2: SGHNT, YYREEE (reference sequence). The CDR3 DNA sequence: TGTGCCAGCAGCATTGACAGTTACACAGATACGCAGTATTTT. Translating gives CASSIDSYTDTQYF. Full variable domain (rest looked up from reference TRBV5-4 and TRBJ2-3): ETGVTQSPTHLIKTRGQQVTLRCSSQSGHNTVSWYQQALGQGPQFIFQYYREEENGRGNFPPRFSGLQFPNYSSELNVNALELDDSALYLCASSIDSYTDTQYFGPGTRLTVL.

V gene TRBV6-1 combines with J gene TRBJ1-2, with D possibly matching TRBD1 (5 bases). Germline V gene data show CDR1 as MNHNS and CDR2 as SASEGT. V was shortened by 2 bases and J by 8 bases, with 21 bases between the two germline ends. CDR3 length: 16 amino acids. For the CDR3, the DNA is TGTGCCAGCAGTGAATTGTTTCTCCACAGACAGCCCGGCTACACCTTC. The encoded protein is CASSELFLHRQPGYTF.

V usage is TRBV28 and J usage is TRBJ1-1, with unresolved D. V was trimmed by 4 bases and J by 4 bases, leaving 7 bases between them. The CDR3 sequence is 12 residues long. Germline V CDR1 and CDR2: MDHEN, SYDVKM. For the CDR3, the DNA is TGTGCCAGCAGTTCCAGTGGCACTGAAGCTTTCTTT. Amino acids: CASSSSGTEAFF.

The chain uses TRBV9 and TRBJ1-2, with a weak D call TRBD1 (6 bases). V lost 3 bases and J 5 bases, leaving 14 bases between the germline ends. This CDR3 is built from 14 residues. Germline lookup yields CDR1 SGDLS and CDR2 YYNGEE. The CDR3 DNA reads TGTGCCAGCAGCGCCCAACAGGGAGGGTATGGCTACACCTTC. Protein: CASSAQQGGYGYTF. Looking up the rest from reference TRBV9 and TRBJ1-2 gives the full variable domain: DSGVTQTPKHLITATGQRVTLRCSPRSGDLSVYWYQQSLDQGLQFLIQYYNGEERAKGNILERFSAQQFPDLHSELNLSSLELGDSALYFCASSAQQGGYGYTFGSGTRLTVV.

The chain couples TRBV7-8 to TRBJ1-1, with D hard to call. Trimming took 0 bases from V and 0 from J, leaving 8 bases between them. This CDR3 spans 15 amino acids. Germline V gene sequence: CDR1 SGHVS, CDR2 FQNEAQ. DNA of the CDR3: TGTGCCAGCAGCTTAGCGCGGCTCGTGAACACTGAAGCTTTCTTT. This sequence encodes CASSLARLVNTEAFF.

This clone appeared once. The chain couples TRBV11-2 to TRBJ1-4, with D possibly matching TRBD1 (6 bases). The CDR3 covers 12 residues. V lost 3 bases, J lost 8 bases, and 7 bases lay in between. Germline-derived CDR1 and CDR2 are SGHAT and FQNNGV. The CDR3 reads CASSFDREKLFF. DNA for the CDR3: TGTGCCAGCAGCTTTGACAGGGAAAAACTGTTTTTT.

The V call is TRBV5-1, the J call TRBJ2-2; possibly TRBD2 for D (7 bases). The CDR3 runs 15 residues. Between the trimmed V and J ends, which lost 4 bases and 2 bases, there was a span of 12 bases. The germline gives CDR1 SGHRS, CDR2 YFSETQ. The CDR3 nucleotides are TGCGCCAGCAGCCCCGGCGGGGGCAACACCGGGGAGCTGTTTTTT. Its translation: CASSPGGGNTGELFF.

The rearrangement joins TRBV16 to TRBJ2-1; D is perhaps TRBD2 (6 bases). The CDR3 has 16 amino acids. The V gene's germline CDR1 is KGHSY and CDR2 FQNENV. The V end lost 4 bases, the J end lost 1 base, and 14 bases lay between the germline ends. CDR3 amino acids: CASSPFGTDSYNEQFF. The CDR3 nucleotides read TGTGCCAGCAGCCCATTCGGGACTGATTCCTACAATGAGCAGTTCTTC.